These 29 T cell receptor beta chains came from one sample sequenced in a study of T cell repertoires in cytomegalovirus infection. TCRdb reprocessed the reads with MiXCR, giving one entry per CDR3 protein. The sample has a few hundred thousand distinct CDR3 sequences, over 7.5% seen once. Source material: PBMCs. All receptors derive from a human donor in good health (CMV status not recorded). Some clones in this sample may be carry-over from other donors' samples.

The chain has TRBV19 and TRBJ2-1, with 8 bases that match TRBD2. Germline V gene sequence: CDR1 LNHDA, CDR2 SQIVND (reference sequence). The CDR3 covers 16 residues. V shed 4 bases, J shed 0 bases, and the junction held 5 bases outside the gene matches. The CDR3 DNA is TGTGCCAGTAGTACACGGGGGGGAAGCTCCTACAATGAGCAGTTCTTC. Its translation is CASSTRGGSSYNEQFF.

This clonotype has a handful of counts. The J gene is TRBJ2-1, the V gene TRBV23-1; 8 bases map to TRBD1. TRBV23-1 is sorted into the ORF group, with uncertain function. Trimming took 1 base from V and 8 from J; bases not matched to a gene: 10. This CDR3 has 16 amino acids. The chain's CDR3 is CASSQWSDREVDEQFF. The CDR3 DNA reads TGCGCCAGCAGTCAATGGTCGGACAGGGAAGTCGATGAGCAGTTCTTC.

The CDR3 region has the DNA TGTGCCAGCCGACTAGCTCCTCTCGGAGAGCAGTTCTTC. Translation: CASRLAPLGEQFF. The chain joins TRBV27 to TRBJ2-1, with 7 positions matching TRBD2. V trimming: 8 bases; J trimming: 10 bases; junction bases outside the gene matches: 11. Germline values: CDR1 MNHEY, CDR2 SMNVEV (reference sequence). The CDR3 sequence is 13 residues long.

A few counts support this clonotype. This chain links TRBV7-8 with TRBJ2-1, with a weak D call TRBD2 (5 bases). CDR3 size: 15 residues. Germline CDR1 is SGHVS and CDR2 is FQNEAQ. The ends were cut back, 5 bases at V and 8 bases at J, with 19 bases in the middle. The CDR3 sequence is CASSPWAGSVDEQFF. CDR3 DNA sequence: TGTGCCAGCAGCCCGTGGGCGGGTTCGGTCGATGAGCAGTTCTTC. Filled out from reference TRBV7-8 and TRBJ2-1, the complete variable domain reads GAGVSQSPRYKVAKRGQDVALRCDPISGHVSLFWYQQALGQGPEFLTYFQNEAQLDKSGLPSDRFFAERPEGSVSTLKIQRTQQEDSAVYLCASSPWAGSVDEQFFGPGTRLTVL.

This clonotype was seen a few times. J is TRBJ2-7 and V is TRBV25-1; maybe TRBD1 (5 bases). V shed 2 bases and J shed 4 bases, with 9 bases lying between them. Germline V lookup: CDR1 MGHDK, CDR2 SYGVNS. The CDR3 covers 13 residues. The CDR3 region is CASSEGAYYEQYF. CDR3 coding DNA: TGTGCCAGCAGTGAAGGGGCCTATTACGAGCAGTACTTC.

This clonotype turned up a few times. The rearrangement links TRBV5-4 to TRBJ1-5, with TRBD1 as a possible D gene (5 bases). V lost 0 bases, J lost 1 base, and 11 bases lay in between. The CDR3 loop spans 16 amino acids. The V gene's germline CDR1 is SGHNT and CDR2 YYREEE (reference sequence). As DNA, the CDR3 is TGTGCCAGCAGCTTGGGAGGGGCGGACAGCAATCAGCCCCAGCATTTT. Protein product: CASSLGGADSNQPQHF.

This clonotype was seen at least ten times. CDR3 region: CAVLKMGTGELFF. The CDR3 DNA reads TGTGCCGTTTTGAAGATGGGCACCGGGGAGCTGTTTTTT. The chain has TRBV19 and TRBJ2-2, with no clear D. CDR3 length: 13 residues. The germline gives CDR1 LNHDA, CDR2 SQIVND (reference sequence). The V and J ends lost 11 bases and 4 bases respectively, with 14 bases between them.

Many counts were recorded for this clonotype. The rearrangement joins TRBV7-8 to TRBJ1-6; no reliable D call. CDR1 and CDR2 from the germline V gene are SGHVS and FQNEAQ. V lost 5 bases, J lost 9 bases, and 14 bases lay in between. CDR3 length: 14 amino acids. The CDR3 DNA reads as TGTGCCAGCAGCCAGAACTTGTGGAGTTCACCCCTCCACTTT. Translated: CASSQNLWSSPLHF.

This clonotype was counted at least ten times. V and J are TRBV29-1 and TRBJ1-1; D perhaps matches TRBD1 (5 bases). Per the germline V gene, CDR1 is SQVTM and CDR2 is ANQGSEA. CDR3 length: 13 amino acids. V was trimmed by 6 bases and J by 0 bases, leaving 11 bases between them. CDR3 bases: TGCAGCGTGCGGAGGGGCTTGAACACTGAAGCTTTCTTT. It yields the protein CSVRRGLNTEAFF.

This clonotype has ten or more counts. The chain couples TRBV7-2 to TRBJ2-7; D gene ambiguous. The CDR3 loop spans 17 amino acids. Per germline, CDR1 SGHTA and CDR2 FQGNSA. The V gene lost 2 bases and the J gene lost 0 bases, with 17 bases spanning the gap. The CDR3 DNA sequence: TGTGCCAGCAGCTTAACGTCCGACACAGCAAGCTCCTACGAGCAGTACTTC. Amino acids: CASSLTSDTASSYEQYF.

The J gene is TRBJ2-2, the V gene TRBV20-1; D could derive from TRBD1 or TRBD2 (5 bases each). This CDR3 is 13 amino acids long. Germline V gene lookup returns CDR1 DFQATT and CDR2 SNEGSKA (reference sequence). Trimming pared 3 bases from V and 3 bases from J, leaving 8 bases between. In nucleotides, the CDR3 is TGCAGTGCTAGGGGGACGTACACCGGGGAGCTGTTTTTT. Protein sequence: CSARGTYTGELFF.

This clonotype occurred many times. The chain carries TRBV7-2 and TRBJ2-7; 11 bases line up with TRBD2. The V and J ends lost 8 bases and 7 bases, in that order; junction bases with no gene match: 13. This CDR3 is 15 amino acids long. The germline V gene encodes CDR1 SGHTA and CDR2 FQGNSA. The CDR3 DNA reads TGTGCCAGCGCCATAGCGGGAGGGCCTCTAGGGGAGCAGTACTTC. Its protein product is CASAIAGGPLGEQYF.

This clonotype appeared many times. This chain links TRBV7-2 with TRBJ1-4; D not resolved. From germline, CDR1 is SGHTA and CDR2 FQGNSA. The V end was cut by 0 bases, the J end by 1 base, with 12 bases between. This CDR3 is 17 amino acids long. The CDR3 bases are TGTGCCAGCAGCTTAGCCGGTCCGGCAGTAACTAATGAAAAACTGTTTTTT. It encodes CASSLAGPAVTNEKLFF.

In its sample, this clonotype was seen many times. J is TRBJ2-1 and V is TRBV7-6; 11 bases are a match to TRBD2. Germline V gene data show CDR1 as SGHVS and CDR2 as FNYEAQ. V trimming: 0 bases; J trimming: 0 bases; junction bases outside the gene matches: 16. The CDR3 extends over 22 amino acids. As DNA, the CDR3 is TGTGCCAGCAGCTTAGCGAAGTTGCCTCAGACTAGCGGGAACAGCTCCTACAATGAGCAGTTCTTC. Encoded protein: CASSLAKLPQTSGNSSYNEQFF.

This clonotype was detected many times. The CDR3 loop reads CASSPLTGARETQYF. The CDR3 nucleotides read TGTGCCAGCAGCCCCTTGACAGGTGCTCGGGAGACCCAGTACTTC. This chain uses TRBV7-2 with TRBJ2-5, with D tentatively TRBD1 (6 bases). The CDR3 runs to 15 residues. Trimming took 5 bases from V and 5 from J, leaving 18 bases between them. From germline, CDR1 is SGHTA and CDR2 FQGNSA. The full variable domain, its missing parts supplied by reference TRBV7-2 and TRBJ2-5, is GAGVSQSPSNKVTEKGKDVELRCDPISGHTALYWYRQSLGQGLEFLIYFQGNSAPDKSGLPSDRFSAERTGGSVSTLTIQRTQQEDSAVYLCASSPLTGARETQYFGPGTRLLVL.

This clonotype showed up many times. V and J are TRBV4-3 and TRBJ2-2; tentative D call: TRBD1 (5 bases). V was clipped by 4 bases and J by 4 bases, with 13 bases between them. Germline V CDR1 and CDR2: LGHNA, YSLEER. This CDR3 is 15 amino acids long. The CDR3 spells CASSPTLQGTGELFF. CDR3 bases: TGCGCCAGCAGCCCTACACTCCAGGGCACCGGGGAGCTGTTTTTT.

The rearrangement uses TRBV7-2 and TRBJ2-3; D is perhaps TRBD1 (5 bases). The germline CDR1 and CDR2 sequences are SGHTA and FQGNSA. CDR3 size: 15 residues. The V end was cut by 6 bases, the J end by 2 bases, with 15 bases between. The CDR3 loop is CASRGQAIATDTQYF. CDR3 sequence (DNA): TGTGCCAGCAGGGGGCAGGCCATCGCCACAGATACGCAGTATTTT.

At least ten counts were recorded for this clonotype. This chain links TRBV7-2 with TRBJ2-1; 10 bases map to TRBD2. The CDR3 is 16 amino acids. The germline gives CDR1 SGHTA, CDR2 FQGNSA. Trimming removed 1 base from V and 5 bases from J; junction bases left unmatched: 5. Here the CDR3 DNA reads TGTGCCAGCAGCTTAGGTCCAGCGGGGGGGAACAATGAGCAGTTCTTC. This gives the protein CASSLGPAGGNNEQFF.

This clonotype has ten or more counts. The rearrangement links TRBV6-6 to TRBJ2-1; 11 bases agree with TRBD2. Germline lookup yields CDR1 MNHNY and CDR2 SVGAGI (reference sequence). V lost 4 bases, J lost 0 bases, and 11 bases stayed unmatched. This CDR3 comprises 19 residues. The CDR3 DNA reads TGTGCCAGCAGTTCCCCGACTAGCGGGACGGGATACTCCTACAATGAGCAGTTCTTC. This translates into CASSSPTSGTGYSYNEQFF.

This clonotype occurred a few times. V is TRBV5-1 and J is TRBJ2-1; D is unresolved. The CDR3 runs 13 residues. Germline CDR1 is SGHRS and CDR2 is YFSETQ. V dropped 2 bases and J dropped 4 bases, with 7 bases sitting between them. The CDR3 nucleotides read TGCGCCAGCAGCTTCAATCAGTACAATGAGCAGTTCTTC. It encodes CASSFNQYNEQFF.

This clonotype came up a few times. The CDR3 DNA reads TGTGCCAGCAGCGTAGGCCAGGGAGATCATGGCTACACCTTC. It is translated as CASSVGQGDHGYTF. V gene TRBV9 combines with J gene TRBJ1-2; D may be TRBD1 (5 bases). CDR1 is SGDLS, CDR2 YYNGEE, per germline. V dropped 0 bases and J dropped 6 bases, with 12 bases sitting between them. The CDR3 sequence is 14 residues long.

The chain couples TRBV4-3 to TRBJ2-1; TRBD2 matches at 12 bases. Germline CDR1 LGHNA, CDR2 YSLEER. The V and J ends lost 0 bases and 7 bases, in that order; junction bases with no gene match: 7. The CDR3 is 17 residues long. DNA for the CDR3: TGCGCCAGCAGCCAAGATCTACGGCTAGCGGGAGGGAATGAGCAGTTCTTC. Protein sequence: CASSQDLRLAGGNEQFF.

The rearrangement uses TRBV12-3 or TRBV12-4 and TRBJ2-7; tentatively, D is TRBD1 or TRBD2 (5 bases each). This CDR3 has 14 amino acids. With 1 base removed from V and 5 bases from J, the gap between germline ends came to 12 bases. The CDR3 region is CASSLGGRLHEQYF. Written as DNA, the CDR3 is TGTGCCAGCAGTTTAGGGGGACGGCTCCACGAGCAGTACTTC.

For this clonotype: A much larger clonotype is one base distant, so this may be a read error. The chain is built from TRBV12-3 or TRBV12-4 and TRBJ1-5, with 8 bases lining up with TRBD1. Trimming took 5 bases from V and 11 from J; bases not matched to a gene: 11. The CDR3 covers 14 residues. The CDR3 DNA sequence: TGTGCCAGCAGTCCATGGACAGGGTGGCAGACCCAGCATTTT. Its translation: CASSPWTGWQTQHF.

This clonotype was seen many times. The chain combines TRBV7-9 with TRBJ2-6; D gene uncertain. The CDR3 extends over 15 amino acids. V gave up 3 bases and J gave up 4 bases, with 10 bases separating them. Germline V gene data show CDR1 as SEHNR and CDR2 as FQNEAQ (reference sequence). CDR3 sequence (DNA): TGTGCCAGCAGCTTTATAAAAACCGGGGCCAACGTCCTGACTTTC. Translated, it gives CASSFIKTGANVLTF.

The table lists this clonotype with many counts. The chain joins TRBV19 to TRBJ2-1; 11 bases are shared with TRBD2. V dropped 5 bases and J dropped 4; count of bases not matched to a gene: 10. The length of the CDR3 is 17 residues. Germline V CDR1 and CDR2: LNHDA, SQIVND (reference sequence). The CDR3 protein is CASSRFSTSGGYNEQFF. The CDR3 nucleotides read TGTGCCAGTAGTCGTTTCAGCACTAGCGGGGGTTACAATGAGCAGTTCTTC.

This clonotype was observed at least ten times. J is TRBJ1-3 and V is TRBV7-2, with D tentatively TRBD1 (6 bases). Per the germline V gene, CDR1 is SGHTA and CDR2 is FQGNSA. V dropped 0 bases and J dropped 5 bases, with 14 bases sitting between them. The CDR3 loop spans 16 amino acids. The DNA of the CDR3 is TGTGCCAGCAGCTTAGCGATAACAGGGTTCAGAAACACCATATATTTT. Its translation: CASSLAITGFRNTIYF.

The gene calls are TRBV27 and TRBJ2-1, with 7 bases that match TRBD2. V lost 2 bases and J lost 6; bases outside the gene matches: 4. Germline V gives CDR1 MNHEY, CDR2 SMNVEV (reference sequence). The CDR3 is 14 amino acids. CDR3 nucleotides: TGTGCCAGCAGTTTACGAGGGACTATCAATGAGCAGTTCTTC. Amino acids: CASSLRGTINEQFF.

This clonotype was counted only a few times. This chain joins TRBV11-3 and TRBJ2-1; the match to TRBD1 covers 7 bases. Germline V lookup: CDR1 SGHNT, CDR2 YENEEA. The V segment lost 5 bases and the J segment 4 bases; nucleotides outside the gene matches: 5. This CDR3 has 14 residues. As DNA, the CDR3 is TGTGCCAGCAGCCCCGCGACAGGGTACAATGAGCAGTTCTTC. It translates to CASSPATGYNEQFF.